These 13 T cell receptor beta chains were sequenced from one sample in a study of tumor-infiltrating lymphocytes in oesophageal squamous cell carcinoma. TCRdb re-called the PCR reads with MiXCR, one entry per CDR3 protein. The sample lists around 12,000 distinct CDR3 sequences; 52% were seen once. Sequenced input: esophageal tumor tissue. These receptors were obtained from a female donor with esophageal squamous cell carcinoma.

The V and J genes are TRBV7-8 and TRBJ2-3, with no clear D. CDR3 size: 12 residues. Germline V gene data show CDR1 as SGHVS and CDR2 as FQNEAQ. Trimming took off 3 bases at V and 5 bases at J, with 6 bases between the two ends. CDR3 sequence reads: CASSLQQDTQYF. CDR3 coding DNA: TGTGCCAGCAGCTTGCAGCAAGATACGCAGTATTTT.

The genes are TRBV7-3 and TRBJ2-5, with D perhaps TRBD1 (6 bases). The V end lost 0 bases, the J end lost 11 bases, and 16 bases lay between the germline ends. This CDR3 comprises 14 residues. The V gene's germline CDR1 is SGHTA and CDR2 FQGTGA. As DNA, the CDR3 is TGTGCCAGCAGCTTAACTCAGGGGAACAATGAGCAGTACTTC. Its translation is CASSLTQGNNEQYF.

The table lists this clonotype with many counts. J is TRBJ1-2 and V is TRBV28; 8 bases fit TRBD1. Trimming cost V 4 bases and J 8 bases; bases outside gene matches: 12. Germline V gene lookup returns CDR1 MDHEN and CDR2 SYDVKM. The CDR3 has 15 residues. CDR3 in amino acids: CASSSSGTGVRGYTF. CDR3 DNA sequence: TGTGCCAGCAGTTCCTCCGGGACAGGCGTCAGGGGCTACACCTTC.

This sequence joins TRBV6-4 and TRBJ2-3; D is unclear. Per germline, CDR1 MRHNA and CDR2 SNTAGT. V was shortened by 6 bases and J by 0 bases, with 10 bases between the two germline ends. CDR3 length: 14 residues. Here the CDR3 DNA reads TGTGCCAGCAGGCGCAGTTCTAGCACAGATACGCAGTATTTT. Its protein product is CASRRSSSTDTQYF.

V gene TRBV7-4 combines with J gene TRBJ2-1; D ambiguous. The CDR3 consists of 15 residues. V was pared by 2 bases and J by 0 bases, with 8 bases between. Germline V gene sequence: CDR1 SGHVT, CDR2 SQSDAQ. For the CDR3, the DNA is TGTGCCAGCAGCTTAAGGTGGAGCTCCTACAATGAGCAGTTCTTC. It encodes CASSLRWSSYNEQFF.

Remarks on this clonotype: A much larger clone lies a single base off, so this may be a read error. The chain couples TRBV5-1 to TRBJ2-1, with a tentative D call TRBD1 (6 bases). The DNA end is more similar to TRBJ2-7, so the J call may be wrong. Germline V lookup: CDR1 SGHRS, CDR2 YFSETQ. The CDR3 has 15 residues. The DNA of the CDR3 is TGCGCCAGCAGCCTTACCGGGACAAACTACAATGAGCAGTACTTC. Protein sequence: CASSLTGTNYNEQYF.

The chain has TRBV12-5 and TRBJ2-5, with 9 positions matching TRBD2. The J call could be wrong; TRBJ2-4 is a better fit for the DNA end. Germline CDR1 is LGHNT and CDR2 is FRNRAP. CDR3 size: 20 residues. CDR3 residues: CASGLMTAGGRGVGKNIQYF. The CDR3 DNA reads TGTGCTAGTGGACTGATGACAGCGGGAGGACGAGGGGTGGGCAAAAACATTCAGTACTTC.

This clonotype was seen a single time. The chain links TRBV11-2 to TRBJ2-6; 9 nucleotides align to TRBD2. The last part of the DNA fits TRBJ2-7 better; the J call may be wrong. The CDR3 contains 16 residues. Germline assignment: CDR1 SGHAT and CDR2 FQNNGV. The CDR3 loop reads CASSARGLAPTYEQYF. The CDR3 DNA follows: TGTGCCAGCAGCGCCCGCGGACTAGCGCCAACCTACGAGCAGTACTTC.

This clonotype was counted a few times. The J gene is TRBJ2-7, the V gene TRBV20-1; D may correspond to TRBD1 or TRBD2 (6 bases each). This CDR3 spans 14 amino acids. CDR1 and CDR2 (germline): DFQATT, SNEGSKA (reference sequence). Trimming pared 1 base from V and 2 bases from J, leaving 12 bases between. The CDR3 DNA sequence: TGCAGTGCTAGAGTGACAGGAGGGGCCTACGAGCAGTACTTC. As protein: CSARVTGGAYEQYF.

This chain uses TRBV24-1 with TRBJ2-7; either TRBD1 or TRBD2 may supply D (5 bases each). This CDR3 region has 13 residues. With 7 bases removed from V and 1 base from J, the gap between germline ends came to 10 bases. The germline CDR1 and CDR2 sequences are KGHDR and SFDVKD. CDR3: CATRGTGSYEQYF. In DNA form, the CDR3 reads TGTGCCACCAGGGGGACGGGGTCCTACGAGCAGTACTTC.

This clonotype was counted between two and nine times. This sequence joins TRBV7-3 and TRBJ2-5; D uncertain. This CDR3 has 15 amino acids. Germline V lookup: CDR1 SGHTA, CDR2 FQGTGA. The V and J ends lost 2 bases and 1 base respectively, with 11 bases between them. CDR3 in DNA: TGTGCCAGCAGCTTATTCGGTGGCTCCCAAGAGACCCAGTACTTC. It translates to CASSLFGGSQETQYF.

The genes are TRBV7-3 and TRBJ2-3; TRBD2 agrees at 8 bases. CDR1 is SGHTA and CDR2 is FQGTGA in the germline V gene. Germline trimming cut 5 bases from V and 3 bases from J; bases unmatched to any gene: 7. The CDR3 has 15 residues. CDR3 nucleotides: TGTGCCAGCAGCCTAGGCGGGAGGTCTACAGATACGCAGTATTTT. Its protein is CASSLGGRSTDTQYF.

This clonotype has ten or more counts. The chain couples TRBV6-1 to TRBJ2-7, with D possibly being TRBD1 or TRBD2 (5 bases each). V gave up 2 bases and J gave up 3 bases, with 14 bases separating them. Germline CDR1 is MNHNS and CDR2 is SASEGT. The CDR3 contains 15 residues. The CDR3 sequence is CASSEFGGMGYEQYF. CDR3 DNA: TGTGCCAGCAGTGAATTTGGGGGAATGGGCTACGAGCAGTACTTC.